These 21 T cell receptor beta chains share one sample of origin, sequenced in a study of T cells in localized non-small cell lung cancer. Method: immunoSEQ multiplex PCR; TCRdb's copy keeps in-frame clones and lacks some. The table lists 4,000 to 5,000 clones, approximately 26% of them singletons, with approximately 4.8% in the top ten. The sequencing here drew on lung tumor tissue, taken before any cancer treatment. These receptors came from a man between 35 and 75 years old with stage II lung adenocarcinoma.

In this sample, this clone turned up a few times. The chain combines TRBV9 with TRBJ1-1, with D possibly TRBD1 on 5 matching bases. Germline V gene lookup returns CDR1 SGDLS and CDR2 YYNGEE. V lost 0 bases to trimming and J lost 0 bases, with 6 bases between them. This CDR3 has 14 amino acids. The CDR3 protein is CASSVGGMNTEAFF. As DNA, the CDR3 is TGTGCCAGCAGCGTAGGGGGCATGAACACTGAAGCTTTCTTT. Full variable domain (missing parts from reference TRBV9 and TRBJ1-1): DSGVTQTPKHLITATGQRVTLRCSPRSGDLSVYWYQQSLDQGLQFLIQYYNGEERAKGNILERFSAQQFPDLHSELNLSSLELGDSALYFCASSVGGMNTEAFFGQGTRLTVV.

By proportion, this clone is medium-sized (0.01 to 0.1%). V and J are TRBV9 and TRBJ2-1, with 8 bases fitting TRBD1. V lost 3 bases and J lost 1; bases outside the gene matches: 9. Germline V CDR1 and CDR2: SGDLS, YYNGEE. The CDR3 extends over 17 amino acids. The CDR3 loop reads CASSAPVGDRSYNEQFF. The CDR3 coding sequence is TGTGCCAGCAGCGCCCCGGTTGGGGACAGGTCCTACAATGAGCAGTTCTTC.

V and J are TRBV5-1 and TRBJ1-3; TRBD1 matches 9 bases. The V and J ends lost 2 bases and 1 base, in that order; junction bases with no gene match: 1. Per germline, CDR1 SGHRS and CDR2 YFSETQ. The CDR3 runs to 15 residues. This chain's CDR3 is CASSLGTGSGNTIYF. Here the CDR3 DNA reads TGCGCCAGCAGCTTAGGGACAGGGTCTGGAAACACCATATATTTT.

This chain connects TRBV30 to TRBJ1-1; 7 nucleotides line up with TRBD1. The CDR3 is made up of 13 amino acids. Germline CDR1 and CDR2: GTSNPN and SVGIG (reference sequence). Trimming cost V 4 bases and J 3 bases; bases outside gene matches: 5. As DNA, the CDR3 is TGTGCCTGGAAGACAGGGAGGGACACTGAAGCTTTCTTT. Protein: CAWKTGRDTEAFF. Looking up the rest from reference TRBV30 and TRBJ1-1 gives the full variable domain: SQTIHQWPATLVQPVGSPLSLECTVEGTSNPNLYWYRQAAGRGLQLLFYSVGIGQISSEVPQNLSASRPQDRQFILSSKKLLLSDSGFYLCAWKTGRDTEAFFGQGTRLTVV.

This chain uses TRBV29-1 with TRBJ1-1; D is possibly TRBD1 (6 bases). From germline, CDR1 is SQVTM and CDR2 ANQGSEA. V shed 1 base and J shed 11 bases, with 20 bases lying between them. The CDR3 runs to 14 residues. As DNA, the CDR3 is TGCAGCGTTGAAGGGGTACAGGGTTCCCGGCGGGCTTTCTTT. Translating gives CSVEGVQGSRRAFF.

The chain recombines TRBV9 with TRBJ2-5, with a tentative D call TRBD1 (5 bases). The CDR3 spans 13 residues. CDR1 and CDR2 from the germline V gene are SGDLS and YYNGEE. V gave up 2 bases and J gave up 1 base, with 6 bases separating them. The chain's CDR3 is CASSVDSQETQYF. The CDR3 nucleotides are TGTGCCAGCAGCGTCGACAGCCAAGAGACCCAGTACTTC.

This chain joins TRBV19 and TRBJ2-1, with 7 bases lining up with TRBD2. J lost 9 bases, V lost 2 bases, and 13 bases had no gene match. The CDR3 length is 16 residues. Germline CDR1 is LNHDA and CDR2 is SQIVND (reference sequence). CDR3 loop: CASSIRTSAYGGEQFF. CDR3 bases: TGTGCCAGTAGTATACGCACTAGCGCATACGGGGGTGAGCAGTTCTTC.

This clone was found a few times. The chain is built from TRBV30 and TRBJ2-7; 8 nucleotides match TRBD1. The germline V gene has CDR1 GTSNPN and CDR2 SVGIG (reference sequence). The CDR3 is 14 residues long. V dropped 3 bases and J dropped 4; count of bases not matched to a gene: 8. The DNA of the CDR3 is TGTGCCTGGAGCCGGGACAGGAATTATTACGAGCAGTACTTC. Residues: CAWSRDRNYYEQYF.

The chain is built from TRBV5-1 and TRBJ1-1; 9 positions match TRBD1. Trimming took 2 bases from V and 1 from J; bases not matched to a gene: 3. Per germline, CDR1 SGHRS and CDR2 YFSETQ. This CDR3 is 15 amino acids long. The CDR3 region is CASSFTGGGNTEAFF. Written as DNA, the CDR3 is TGCGCCAGCAGCTTTACAGGGGGCGGGAACACTGAAGCTTTCTTT.

The CDR3 protein is CASSESKEETQYF. CDR3 bases: TGCGCCAGCAGTGAGTCGAAGGAGGAGACCCAGTACTTC. V usage is TRBV10-2 and J usage is TRBJ2-5; D remains ambiguous. The CDR3 loop spans 13 amino acids. V was trimmed by 0 bases and J by 5 bases, leaving 7 bases between them. Germline V gives CDR1 WSHSY, CDR2 SAAADI.

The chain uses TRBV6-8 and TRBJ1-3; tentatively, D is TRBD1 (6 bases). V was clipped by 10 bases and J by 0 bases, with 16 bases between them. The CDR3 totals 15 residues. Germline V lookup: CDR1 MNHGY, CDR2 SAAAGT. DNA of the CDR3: TGTGCCATCACCTCCGGGGACATCTCTGGAAACACCATATATTTT. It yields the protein CAITSGDISGNTIYF.

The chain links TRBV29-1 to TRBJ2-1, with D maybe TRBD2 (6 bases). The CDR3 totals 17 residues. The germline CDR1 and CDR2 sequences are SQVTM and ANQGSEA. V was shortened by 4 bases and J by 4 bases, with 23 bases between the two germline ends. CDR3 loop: CSVANRGRSRSYNEQFF. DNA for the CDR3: TGCAGCGTTGCAAACCGGGGGAGGTCCCGGAGTTACAATGAGCAGTTCTTC.

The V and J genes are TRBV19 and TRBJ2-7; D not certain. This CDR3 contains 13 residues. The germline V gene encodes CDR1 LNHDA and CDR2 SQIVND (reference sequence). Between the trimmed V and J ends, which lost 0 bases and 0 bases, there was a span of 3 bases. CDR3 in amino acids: CASSIEASYEQYF. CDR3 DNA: TGTGCCAGTAGTATAGAGGCCTCCTACGAGCAGTACTTC.

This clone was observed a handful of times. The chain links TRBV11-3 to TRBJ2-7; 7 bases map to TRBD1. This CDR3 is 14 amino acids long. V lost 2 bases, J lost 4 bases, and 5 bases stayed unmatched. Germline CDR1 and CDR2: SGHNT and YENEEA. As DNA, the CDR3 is TGTGCCAGCAGCTTAAGACAGGGAATTTACGAGCAGTACTTC. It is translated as CASSLRQGIYEQYF. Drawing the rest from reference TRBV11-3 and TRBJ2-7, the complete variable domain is EAGVVQSPRYKIIEKKQPVAFWCNPISGHNTLYWYLQNLGQGPELLIRYENEEAVDDSQLPKDRFSAERLKGVDSTLKIQPAELGDSAVYLCASSLRQGIYEQYFGPGTRLTVT.

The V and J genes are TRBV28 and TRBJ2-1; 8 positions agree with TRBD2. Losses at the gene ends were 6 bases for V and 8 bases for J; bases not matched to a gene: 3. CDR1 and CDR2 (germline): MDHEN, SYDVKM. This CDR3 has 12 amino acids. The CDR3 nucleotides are TGTGCCAGCAGCAGCGGGAGCGATGAGCAGTTCTTC. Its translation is CASSSGSDEQFF.

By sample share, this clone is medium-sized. The CDR3 here is CASSHRVNTEAFF. The CDR3 nucleotides are TGTGCCAGCAGTCACAGGGTAAACACTGAAGCTTTCTTT. The rearrangement joins TRBV7-2 to TRBJ1-1; D is possibly TRBD1 (6 bases). Trimming stripped 6 bases from V and 2 bases from J, with 10 bases between. CDR3 size: 13 residues. CDR1 and CDR2 (germline): SGHTA, FQGNSA.

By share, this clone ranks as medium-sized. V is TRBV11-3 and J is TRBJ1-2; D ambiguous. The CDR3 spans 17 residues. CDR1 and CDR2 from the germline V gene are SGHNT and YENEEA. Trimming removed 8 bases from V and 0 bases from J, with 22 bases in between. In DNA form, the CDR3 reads TGTGCCAGCGGGAGGGCGGTACAAAATCATACTAACTATGGCTACACCTTC. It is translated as CASGRAVQNHTNYGYTF.

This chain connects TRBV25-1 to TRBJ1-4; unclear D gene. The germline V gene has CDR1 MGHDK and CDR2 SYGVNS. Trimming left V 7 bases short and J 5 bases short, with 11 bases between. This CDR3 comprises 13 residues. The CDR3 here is CASTEGRNEKLFF. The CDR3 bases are TGTGCCAGCACTGAGGGCCGGAATGAAAAACTGTTTTTT.

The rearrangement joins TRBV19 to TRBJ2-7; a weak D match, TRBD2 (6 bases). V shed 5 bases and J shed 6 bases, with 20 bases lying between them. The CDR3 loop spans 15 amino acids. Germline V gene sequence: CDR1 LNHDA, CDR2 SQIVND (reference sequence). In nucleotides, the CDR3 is TGTGCCAGTAGTCCGCGGACTATTCGTCGTTCCGAGCAGTACTTC. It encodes CASSPRTIRRSEQYF. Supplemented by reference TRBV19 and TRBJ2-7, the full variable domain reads DGGITQSPKYLFRKEGQNVTLSCEQNLNHDAMYWYRQDPGQGLRLIYYSQIVNDFQKGDIAEGYSVSREKKESFPLTVTSAQKNPTAFYLCASSPRTIRRSEQYFGPGTRLTVT.

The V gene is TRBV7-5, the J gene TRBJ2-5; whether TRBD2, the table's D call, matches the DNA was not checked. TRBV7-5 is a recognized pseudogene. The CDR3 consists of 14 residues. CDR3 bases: TGTGCCAGCAGCTTAAATCCGAGGGCTGGGACCCAGTACTTC. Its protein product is CASSLNPRAGTQYF.

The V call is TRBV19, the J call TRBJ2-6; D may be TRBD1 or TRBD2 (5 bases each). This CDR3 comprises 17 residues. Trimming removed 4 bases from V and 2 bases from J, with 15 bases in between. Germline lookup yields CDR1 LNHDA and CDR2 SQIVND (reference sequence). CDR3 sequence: CASSTPGRGAGANVLTF. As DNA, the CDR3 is TGTGCCAGTAGTACCCCGGGGAGAGGGGCTGGGGCCAACGTCCTGACTTTC. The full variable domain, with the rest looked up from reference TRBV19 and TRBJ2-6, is DGGITQSPKYLFRKEGQNVTLSCEQNLNHDAMYWYRQDPGQGLRLIYYSQIVNDFQKGDIAEGYSVSREKKESFPLTVTSAQKNPTAFYLCASSTPGRGAGANVLTFGAGSRLTVL.